These 17 T cell receptor beta chains were all obtained from the same sample, sequenced in a study of CD8+CD57+ T cells in acquired aplastic anemia. According to the study, genomic DNA was the template for TCR beta VDJ and CDR3 profiling. MiXCR, run by TCRdb on the reads, gives a single entry per CDR3 protein. The sample consists of about 110,000 distinct CDR3 sequences, around 50% of them appearing once. The material sequenced was sorted CD4+, CD8+, or CD8+CD57+ T cells (not recorded which) from PBMCs. The origin of the receptors is a human donor in good health, serving as a control.

The rearrangement joins TRBV29-1 to TRBJ2-1; 8 bases line up with TRBD2. The germline gives CDR1 SQVTM, CDR2 ANQGSEA. With 4 bases clipped from V and 4 bases from J, the junction kept 3 bases outside the gene matches. The CDR3 is 13 residues long. CDR3 sequence: CSVAGGQYNEQFF. The CDR3 DNA reads TGCAGCGTTGCGGGGGGGCAATACAATGAGCAGTTCTTC.

This clonotype was detected ten times or more. The V and J genes are TRBV11-2 and TRBJ2-5, with 8 bases that match TRBD2. The CDR3 sequence is 15 residues long. V was clipped by 5 bases and J by 0 bases; unmatched bases: 5. Germline V CDR1 and CDR2: SGHAT, FQNNGV. DNA for the CDR3: TGTGCCAGCAGCGACGTAGCGGGGTACCAAGAGACCCAGTACTTC. Protein sequence: CASSDVAGYQETQYF.

This clonotype turned up a few times. The CDR3 ends on some other residue instead of the conserved phenylalanine or tryptophan, so this is likely a read error. The V gene is TRBV28, the J gene TRBJ1-1; D not resolved. The CDR3 runs 12 residues. Germline CDR1 MDHEN, CDR2 SYDVKM. V was clipped by 6 bases and J by 5 bases, with 10 bases between them. The CDR3 here is CASSLDGTEAFL. The DNA for the CDR3 is TGTGCCAGCAGCCTAGACGGTACTGAAGCTTTCCTT.

As regards this clonotype: A much larger clone is a single base away; this may be a read error. The chain has TRBV5-4 and TRBJ2-1; D is undetermined. V was cut by 4 bases and J by 8 bases, with 13 bases left in between. The CDR3 covers 13 residues. The V gene's germline CDR1 is SGHNT and CDR2 YYREEE (reference sequence). CDR3 protein: CASSPVPYDEQFF. The CDR3 DNA reads TGTGCCAGCAGCCCGGTACCATACGATGAGCAGTTCTTC.

Regarding this clonotype: The junction does not match germline at one end; this may be a read error. The V gene is TRBV9, the J gene TRBJ1-1; D gene ambiguous. Germline V gives CDR1 SGDLS, CDR2 YYNGEE. CDR3 length equals 13 residues. CDR3 in amino acids: CANSVEPVAEAFF. In DNA form, the CDR3 reads TGTGCCAACAGCGTAGAACCGGTCGCTGAAGCTTTCTTT.

This clonotype was picked up a small number of times. The CDR3 is CASSLGGDNTDTQYF. CDR3 DNA sequence: TGCGCCAGCAGCTTGGGAGGGGATAACACTGATACGCAGTATTTT. The gene calls are TRBV5-1 and TRBJ2-3; D is tentatively TRBD1 or TRBD2 (5 bases each). The CDR3 sequence is 15 residues long. The V and J ends lost 0 bases and 6 bases respectively, with 14 bases between them. Germline CDR1 and CDR2: SGHRS and YFSETQ.

The chain combines TRBV19 with TRBJ1-2, with D hard to call. Germline-derived CDR1 and CDR2 are LNHDA and SQIVND (reference sequence). The CDR3 contains 13 residues. Trimming pared 7 bases from V and 4 bases from J, leaving 13 bases between. The CDR3 sequence: CASTEAGGYGYTF. DNA of the CDR3: TGTGCCAGTACGGAGGCGGGAGGCTATGGCTACACCTTC.

This clonotype was observed a few times. V usage is TRBV15 and J usage is TRBJ1-6; D unresolved. This CDR3 is 20 amino acids long. CDR1 LNHNV and CDR2 YYDKDF come from the germline V gene (reference sequence). Trimming pared 3 bases from V and 0 bases from J, leaving 21 bases between. As DNA, the CDR3 is TGTGCCACCAGCAGCACGGATTACAGAGACCCAAGCTCCTATAATTCACCCCTCCACTTT. This codes for CATSSTDYRDPSSYNSPLHF.

This clonotype was observed a single time. This chain uses TRBV6-1 with TRBJ1-2, with D perhaps matching TRBD1 (5 bases). V was cut by 5 bases and J by 2 bases, with 21 bases left in between. This CDR3 has 17 amino acids. Germline CDR1 reads MNHNS; CDR2 reads SASEGT. In nucleotides, the CDR3 is TGTGCCAGCAGTAATCGAAATTTAGGGACGGAAAACTATGGCTACACCTTC. Its protein is CASSNRNLGTENYGYTF.

The sample holds many counts of this clonotype. V gene TRBV24-1 combines with J gene TRBJ2-3; TRBD2 agrees at 7 bases. Germline CDR1 KGHDR, CDR2 SFDVKD. The CDR3 extends over 16 amino acids. The V segment lost 7 bases and the J segment 1 base; nucleotides outside the gene matches: 10. CDR3 sequence: CATSDKVAGGTDTQYF. For the CDR3, the DNA is TGTGCCACCAGCGACAAGGTAGCGGGCGGCACAGATACGCAGTATTTT.

This clonotype has just a few counts. The rearrangement uses TRBV5-4 and TRBJ2-7; D is uncertain. There are 13 residues in the CDR3. Deletions cut 2 bases from V and 5 bases from J, with 11 bases between. Per the germline V gene, CDR1 is SGHNT and CDR2 is YYREEE (reference sequence). CDR3 sequence: CASSFNIGNEQYF. The CDR3 nucleotides read TGTGCCAGCAGCTTTAACATTGGGAACGAGCAGTACTTC.

The chain is built from TRBV5-6 and TRBJ2-7; D is possibly TRBD2 (5 bases). Germline V gene data show CDR1 as SGHDT and CDR2 as YYEEEE. The CDR3 length is 14 residues. CDR3 protein: CASSLSGSSCEQYV. CDR3 DNA: TGTGCCAGCAGCTTGAGCGGTAGCTCCTGCGAGCAGTACGTC.

This clonotype was seen repeatedly, ten times or more. This rearrangement joins TRBV7-2 to TRBJ2-5; maybe TRBD2 (6 bases). With 10 bases removed from V and 5 bases from J, the gap between germline ends came to 17 bases. This CDR3 spans 13 amino acids. Germline-derived CDR1 and CDR2 are SGHTA and FQGNSA. The CDR3 region has the DNA TGTGCCACAGGACTACCGCCGTGGGAGACCCAGTACTTC. Translated: CATGLPPWETQYF.

This clonotype was observed at least ten times. The chain carries TRBV19 and TRBJ1-2, with a tentative D call TRBD1 (5 bases). The ends were cut back, 5 bases at V and 1 base at J, with 11 bases in the middle. Germline CDR1 and CDR2: LNHDA and SQIVND (reference sequence). The CDR3 extends over 14 amino acids. The CDR3 nucleotides are TGTGCCAGTAGTTGGTCAGGGAGTAACTATGGCTACACCTTC. Translation gives CASSWSGSNYGYTF.

This clonotype occurred a few times. The V gene is TRBV25-1, the J gene TRBJ2-6; 7 bases match TRBD1. Germline-derived CDR1 and CDR2 are MGHDK and SYGVNS. This CDR3 is built from 17 residues. V gave up 4 bases and J gave up 0 bases; unmatched junction bases: 6. CDR3 residues: CASSGLGQTSGANVLTF. The CDR3 DNA follows: TGTGCCAGCAGTGGACTGGGACAGACCTCTGGGGCCAACGTCCTGACTTTC. Full variable domain (outside the CDR3, taken from reference TRBV25-1 and TRBJ2-6): EADIYQTPRYLVIGTGKKITLECSQTMGHDKMYWYQQDPGMELHLIHYSYGVNSTEKGDLSSESTVSRIRTEHFPLTLESARPSHTSQYLCASSGLGQTSGANVLTFGAGSRLTVL.

V usage is TRBV9 and J usage is TRBJ2-3, with 10 nucleotides matching TRBD2. V dropped 0 bases and J dropped 6; count of bases not matched to a gene: 4. This CDR3 is 15 amino acids long. The V gene's germline CDR1 is SGDLS and CDR2 YYNGEE. CDR3 residues: CASSVERGGFDTQYF. CDR3 nucleotide sequence: TGTGCCAGCAGCGTAGAGCGGGGGGGCTTCGATACGCAGTATTTT.

As for this clonotype: This may be a read error, as it is one base from a much larger clone. The V gene is TRBV5-6, the J gene TRBJ1-4, with D possibly TRBD1 on 5 matching bases. The CDR3 sequence is 15 residues long. Germline V CDR1 and CDR2: SGHDT, YYEEEE. Deletions cut 5 bases from V and 3 bases from J, with 14 bases between. CDR3 DNA sequence: TGTGCCAGCAGAAAAGGTAGGGGATCTAATGAAAAACTGTTTTTT. Translated, it gives CASRKGRGSNEKLFF.